The clone carrying this T cell receptor beta chain was picked up a small number of times. Each ophthalmopathy patient scored at least 3 on the Clinical Activity Score and at least 4 on NOSPECS grade, with duration under 3 months. These data are taken from a study of T cells in Graves' hyperthyroidism and ophthalmopathy. The length of the CDR3 is 16 residues. V lost 2 bases and J 0 bases, leaving 13 bases between the germline ends. Looked up from germline, CDR1 is MGHRA and CDR2 is YSYEKL. It was RNA transcripts that yielded the amplified TCR beta CDR3 regions. A set of HTBI primers served as the primers for a first-round RT-PCR of the TCR CDR3. TCRdb reprocessed the multiplex PCR reads via MiXCR and lists one record per CDR3 protein. This table has nearly 250,000 distinct CDR3 sequences, 24% appearing once.

Source material: blood. This clonotype originated in a woman between 35 and 50 years old with Graves' ophthalmopathy. V usage is TRBV4-1 and J usage is TRBJ1-1, with D possibly being TRBD1 (6 bases). CDR3 amino acids: CASSQPLDRLNTEAFF. The CDR3 nucleotides are TGCGCCAGCAGCCAACCTCTGGACAGATTGAACACTGAAGCTTTCTTT.